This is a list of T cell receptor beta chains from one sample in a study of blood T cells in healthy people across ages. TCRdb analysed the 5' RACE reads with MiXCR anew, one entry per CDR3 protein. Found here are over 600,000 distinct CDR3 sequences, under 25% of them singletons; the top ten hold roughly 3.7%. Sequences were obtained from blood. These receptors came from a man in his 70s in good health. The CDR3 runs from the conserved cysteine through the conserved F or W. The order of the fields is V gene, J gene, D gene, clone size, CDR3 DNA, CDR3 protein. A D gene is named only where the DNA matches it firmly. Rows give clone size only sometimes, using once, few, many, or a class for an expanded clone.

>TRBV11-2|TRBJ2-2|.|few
TGTGCCAGCAGCTTAGCGGTTAGCGCGAACACCGGGGAGCTGTTTTTT
CASSLAVSANTGELFF
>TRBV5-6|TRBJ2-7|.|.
TGTGCCAGCAGCACAAGACAGAACTCCTACGAGCAGTACTTC
CASSTRQNSYEQYF
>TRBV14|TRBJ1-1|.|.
TGTGCCAGCAGCCAACACAACGAAGCTTTCTTT
CASSQHNEAFF
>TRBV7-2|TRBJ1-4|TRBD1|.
TGTGCCAGCAGCTTACGACAGGGAGGGTCTAATGAAAAACTGTTTTTT
CASSLRQGGSNEKLFF
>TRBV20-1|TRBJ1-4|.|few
TGCAGTGCTAGAGTCCTCAGGGAGCAGGAAAAACTGTTTTTT
CSARVLREQEKLFF
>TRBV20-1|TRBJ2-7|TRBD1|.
TGCAGTGCTGAGGACAGGGGGACCTCCTACGAGCAGTACTTC
CSAEDRGTSYEQYF
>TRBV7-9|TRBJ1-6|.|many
TGTGCCAGCAGCCTACAGGATGGGTCACCCCTCCACTTT
CASSLQDGSPLHF
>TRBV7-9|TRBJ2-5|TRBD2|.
TGTGCCAGCAGCCAAGCGGGAGAGTCGCGAGAGACCCAGTACTTC
CASSQAGESRETQYF
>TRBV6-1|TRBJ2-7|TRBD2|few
TGTGCCAGCAGCGGGAGGAACTCCTACGAGCAGTACTTC
CASSGRNSYEQYF
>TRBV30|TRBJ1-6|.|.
TGTGCCTGGAGAGGGGGGGCGTTTTCACCCCTCCACTTT
CAWRGGAFSPLHF
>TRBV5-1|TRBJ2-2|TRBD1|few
TGCGCCAGCAGCTGGACAGGGGGCGGCGGGGAGCCGTTTTTT
CASSWTGGGGEPFF
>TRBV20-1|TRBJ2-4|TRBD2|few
TGCAGTGCCATAGGCGGGGGGACCAAAAACATTCAGTACTTC
CSAIGGGTKNIQYF
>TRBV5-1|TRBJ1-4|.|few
TGCGCCAGCAGTCCCGTCGGAGCAACTAATGAAAAACTGTTTTTT
CASSPVGATNEKLFF
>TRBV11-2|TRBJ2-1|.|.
TGTGCCAGCAGCTTAGATGCTTCGGTCTACAATGAGCAGTTCTTC
CASSLDASVYNEQFF
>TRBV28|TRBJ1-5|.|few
TGTGCCAGCAGTTTTGGCCCGAATCAGCCCCAGCATTTT
CASSFGPNQPQHF
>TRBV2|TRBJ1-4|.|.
TGTGCCAGCAGTGGGGTCGTGGAACTTAATGAAAAACTGTTTTTT
CASSGVVELNEKLFF
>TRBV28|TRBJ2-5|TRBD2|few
TGTGCCAGCAGATTCGGGGGGGTGGAGACCCAGTACTTC
CASRFGGVETQYF
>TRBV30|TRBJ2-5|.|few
TGTGCCTGGAGTGTAAAGGAGGAGACCCAGTACTTC
CAWSVKEETQYF
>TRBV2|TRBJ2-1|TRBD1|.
TGTGCCAGCAGGGGAGGACAGGGGGGATACAATGAGCAGTTCTTC
CASRGGQGGYNEQFF
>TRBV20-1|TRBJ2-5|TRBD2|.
TGCAGTGCTAGAGTGTTGCCGGCTAGCGGGACCGGGTCTGCCCAGTACTTC
CSARVLPASGTGSAQYF
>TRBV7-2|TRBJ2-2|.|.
TGTGCCAGCAGCCCCGTTGCGGGTCATACCGGGGAGCTGTTTTTT
CASSPVAGHTGELFF
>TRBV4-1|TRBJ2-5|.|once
TGCGCCAGCAGCCAAAGCGGGCAGGGGGGAAAGACCCAGTACTTC
CASSQSGQGGKTQYF
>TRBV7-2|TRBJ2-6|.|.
TGTGTCAGCAGCTTGGCGGGGGGGACAGGGGAGTTTTACTCTGGGGCCAACGTCCTGACTTTC
CVSSLAGGTGEFYSGANVLTF
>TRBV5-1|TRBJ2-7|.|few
TGCGCCAGCAGCTTGGAAGATGCCTACGAGCAGTACTTC
CASSLEDAYEQYF
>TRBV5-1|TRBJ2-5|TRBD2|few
TGCGCCAGCAGCTTGGAGATAGCGGGAGGGCATGGTGGAGAGACCCAGTACTTC
CASSLEIAGGHGGETQYF
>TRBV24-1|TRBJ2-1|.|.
TGTGCCACCAGTGACTCGCAGGGTGGATCCTACAATGAGCAGTTCTTC
CATSDSQGGSYNEQFF
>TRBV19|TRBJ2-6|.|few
TGTGCCAGTAGTGGATCGTGGGGGGCCAACGTCCTGACTTTC
CASSGSWGANVLTF
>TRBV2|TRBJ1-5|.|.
TGTGCCAGCAGTGAGGCGGCGAATAGCAATCAGCCCCAGCATTTT
CASSEAANSNQPQHF
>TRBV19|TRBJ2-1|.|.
TGTGCCAGTAGGCGAGACGGGGGCGATGAGCAGTTCTTC
CASRRDGGDEQFF
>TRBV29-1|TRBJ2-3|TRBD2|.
TGCAGCTCCCGAGACAGCGGGAGTTTAGATACGCAGTATTTT
CSSRDSGSLDTQYF
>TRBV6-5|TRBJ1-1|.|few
TGTGCCAGCAGTTACGGGATGGGAAACACTGAAGCTTTCTTT
CASSYGMGNTEAFF
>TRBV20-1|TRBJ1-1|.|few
TGCAGTGCCTACAACAGGGTGGTAGGCACTGAAGCTTTCTTT
CSAYNRVVGTEAFF
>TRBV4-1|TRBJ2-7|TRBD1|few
TGCGCCAGCAGCCAAGATCCGGACAGGGGTACCTACGAGCAGTACTTC
CASSQDPDRGTYEQYF
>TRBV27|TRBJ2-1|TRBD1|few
TGTGCCAGCAGTTTAGGTTGGCAGGGGGCAGGGAATGAGCAGTTCTTC
CASSLGWQGAGNEQFF
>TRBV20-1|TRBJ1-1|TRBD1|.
TGCAGTGCCCCCTCGGACAGGGGAAACACTGAAGCTTTCTTT
CSAPSDRGNTEAFF
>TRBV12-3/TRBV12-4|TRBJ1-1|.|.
TGTGCCAGCAGTTTTCCGGGGTATGGAACTGAAGCTTTCTTT
CASSFPGYGTEAFF
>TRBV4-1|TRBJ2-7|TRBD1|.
TGCGCCAGCAGCCAGGGGACAGGGCGATGGTACGAGCAGTACTTC
CASSQGTGRWYEQYF
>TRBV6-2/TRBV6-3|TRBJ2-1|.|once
TGTGCCAGCACCGCCGGGCCCCCCAATGAGCAGTTCTTC
CASTAGPPNEQFF
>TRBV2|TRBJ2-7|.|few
TGTGCCAGCAGAAAGGACAGTCTCTCCTACGAGCAGTACTTC
CASRKDSLSYEQYF
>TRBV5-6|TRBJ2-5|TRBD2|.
TGTGCCAGCAGCTTCGGGACTAGTGGGGAGACCCAGTACTTC
CASSFGTSGETQYF
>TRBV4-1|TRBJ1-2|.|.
TGCGCCAGCAGCCAAGAAATCGGTGAAGGAGACACCTTC
CASSQEIGEGDTF
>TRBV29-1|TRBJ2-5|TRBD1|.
TGCAGCGTCAGGGGACAGGCTTTAGTCAATGAGCACTTCTTC
CSVRGQALVNEHFF
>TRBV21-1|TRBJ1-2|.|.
TGTGCCAGCAGCAGCTCGACGGACCACCTAAGGGGGCCTAACTATGGCTACACCTTC
CASSSSTDHLRGPNYGYTF
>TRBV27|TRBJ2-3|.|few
TGTGCCAGCAGTTGGGGGACTAGCACAGATACGCAGTATTTT
CASSWGTSTDTQYF
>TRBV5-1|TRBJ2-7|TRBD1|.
TGCGCCAGCAGCGCCCGGACTGACAGGGACGAGCAGTACTTC
CASSARTDRDEQYF
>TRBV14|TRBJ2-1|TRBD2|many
TGTGCCAGCAGCCCCGGGCTAGCGGGAGGGCCAATCTACAATGAGCAGTTCTTC
CASSPGLAGGPIYNEQFF
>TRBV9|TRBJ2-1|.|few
TGTGCCAGCAGCGTAGACTCTCTCTCCTACAATGAGCAGTTCTTC
CASSVDSLSYNEQFF
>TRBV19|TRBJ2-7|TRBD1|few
TGTGCCAGTAGTGGGGACAGGGCGACCTACGAGCAGTACTTC
CASSGDRATYEQYF
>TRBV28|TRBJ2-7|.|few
TGTGCCAGCAGTCCCCGGGACGCCTCCTACGAGCAGTACTTC
CASSPRDASYEQYF
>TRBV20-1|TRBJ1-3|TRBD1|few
TGCAGCGCAGGTAAACAGCGACAGGGAGCGGCTGGAAACACCATACATTTT
CSAGKQRQGAAGNTIHF
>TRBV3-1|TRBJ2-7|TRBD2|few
TGTGCCAGCAGCACTTACGGACTAGCGGGGGTCGAGCAGTACTTC
CASSTYGLAGVEQYF
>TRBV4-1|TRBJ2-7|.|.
TGCGCCAGCAGCCCCCCCGGGGTTCCCTTTTACGAGCAGTACTTC
CASSPPGVPFYEQYF
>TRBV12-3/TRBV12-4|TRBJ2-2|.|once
TGTGCCAGCAGTTTTGGGGCAAGAAACACCGGGGAGCTGTTTTTT
CASSFGARNTGELFF
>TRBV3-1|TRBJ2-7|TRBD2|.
TGTGCCAGCAGCGGGCTAGCGGCTACCTACGAGCAGTACTTC
CASSGLAATYEQYF
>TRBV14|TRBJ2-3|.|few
TGTGCCAGCAGCCAAGATCTCGGACTCCTGGGAGATACGCAGTATTTT
CASSQDLGLLGDTQYF